This T cell receptor beta chain originates from a study of beta chain features in type 1 diabetes. A word on this clone: The antigen remains unidentified.

Expressed TCRB transcripts were sequenced because the entire RNA isolate underwent reverse transcription. Assay: immunoSEQ multiplex PCR; the TCRdb copy retains only in-frame clones and omits some. The sample consists of over 700,000 clones, 15% to 20% of them appearing once. The CDR3 has 14 residues. The germline CDR1 and CDR2 sequences are LGHNA and YSLEER. Deletions cut 0 bases from V and 6 bases from J, with 8 bases between. Findings and limits, study-wide: Insertion counts at VDJ junctions were lower in type 1 diabetes patients, who also showed more deletions there.

Sequenced material: naive CD4+ T cells from blood. The chain combines TRBV4-3 with TRBJ2-2; no firm D call. This receptor was identified in a woman aged 18-30 years in good health. The chain's CDR3 is CASSQDLYSGELFF. DNA for the CDR3: TGCGCCAGCAGCCAAGATCTCTACTCCGGGGAGCTGTTTTTT.